The 24 T cell receptor beta chains below come from one sample, sequenced in a study of cytotoxic CD8 clonotypes in ibrutinib-treated CLL. Only in-frame clones appear in the TCRdb table, and some are missing; sequencing was by immunoSEQ multiplex PCR. The table shows 190,000 or so clones, with around 70% occurring only once. The sequencing here drew on PBMCs, taken after 24 months of ibrutinib treatment. The receptors here all came from a human donor with chronic lymphocytic leukemia.

The chain combines TRBV6-1 with TRBJ2-7, with D unclear. V lost 5 bases, J lost 0 bases, and 11 bases lay in between. CDR1 and CDR2 (germline): MNHNS, SASEGT. This CDR3 is 14 amino acids long. This chain's CDR3 is CASSPTAVSYEQYF. The CDR3 DNA sequence: TGTGCCAGCAGTCCGACGGCGGTCTCCTACGAGCAGTACTTC.

The V gene is TRBV27, the J gene TRBJ2-7, with D perhaps TRBD2 (6 bases). Germline values: CDR1 MNHEY, CDR2 SMNVEV (reference sequence). Trimming took 8 bases from V and 0 from J, leaving 11 bases between them. The CDR3 consists of 13 residues. Written as DNA, the CDR3 is TGTGCCAGCTCAGGGACTCTCTCCTACGAGCAGTACTTC. Translating gives CASSGTLSYEQYF.

The chain combines TRBV10-3 with TRBJ2-2, with 10 bases aligning to TRBD1. Unmatched junction bases numbered 7, after V lost 6 bases and J lost 0 bases. This CDR3 region has 17 residues. Germline V lookup: CDR1 ENHRY, CDR2 SYGVKD. The CDR3 bases are TGTGCCATCAGGTCGACAGGGGGCGTTTCGAACACCGGGGAGCTGTTTTTT. Protein sequence: CAIRSTGGVSNTGELFF.

This sequence joins TRBV10-2 and TRBJ2-1; 7 bases agree with TRBD2. This CDR3 is built from 14 residues. Germline V CDR1 and CDR2: WSHSY, SAAADI. Germline trimming cut 4 bases from V and 6 bases from J; bases unmatched to any gene: 6. CDR3 sequence (DNA): TGCGCCAGCAGTGGGACTAGAGGGCTCAATGAGCAGTTCTTC. Its translation is CASSGTRGLNEQFF.

The chain is built from TRBV2 and TRBJ1-3; D is uncertain. The CDR3 spans 15 residues. Trimming removed 1 base from V and 0 bases from J, with 7 bases in between. Germline assignment: CDR1 SNHLY and CDR2 FYNNEI. The CDR3, as DNA: TGTGCCAGCAGTGAAGGTCACAGCTCTGGAAACACCATATATTTT. Encoded protein: CASSEGHSSGNTIYF.

This clone was recorded only once. V is TRBV7-8 and J is TRBJ2-7; no firm D call. The CDR3 sequence is 12 residues long. The germline CDR1 and CDR2 sequences are SGHVS and FQNEAQ. The V and J ends lost 5 bases and 3 bases respectively, with 8 bases between them. The CDR3 bases are TGTGCCAGCAGCCAGGAATTCTACGAGCAGTACTTC. Its translation is CASSQEFYEQYF.

In this sample, this clone turned up a few times. The chain has TRBV27 and TRBJ1-2; 10 bases agree with TRBD1. This CDR3 comprises 15 residues. The trim removed 5 bases at V and 0 bases at J, leaving 3 bases unmatched. CDR1 and CDR2 from the germline V gene are MNHEY and SMNVEV (reference sequence). CDR3 protein: CASSPGQGANYGYTF. CDR3 coding DNA: TGTGCCAGCAGTCCAGGACAGGGGGCTAACTATGGCTACACCTTC.

The rearrangement joins TRBV12-5 to TRBJ1-1; D is possibly TRBD1 (5 bases). The CDR3 totals 13 residues. V was clipped by 5 bases and J by 1 base, with 8 bases between them. Germline V gene sequence: CDR1 LGHNT, CDR2 FRNRAP. The DNA for the CDR3 is TGTGCTAGTGGTGGGGGGAAGAACACTGAAGCTTTCTTT. Protein: CASGGGKNTEAFF.

This chain connects TRBV28 to TRBJ1-2; 12 nucleotides line up with TRBD1. V lost 2 bases, J lost 5 bases, and 12 bases stayed unmatched. CDR1 is MDHEN, CDR2 SYDVKM, per germline. This CDR3 has 18 residues. CDR3 protein: CASSLGGAGQGALYGYTF. CDR3 in DNA: TGTGCCAGCAGTTTAGGGGGTGCGGGACAGGGGGCCTTGTATGGCTACACCTTC.

Only a few counts were recorded for this clone. The chain couples TRBV10-2 to TRBJ2-7; a weak D match, TRBD1 (5 bases). The CDR3 contains 19 residues. V was pared by 8 bases and J by 0 bases, with 29 bases between. In germline, CDR1 is WSHSY, CDR2 SAAADI. CDR3 sequence reads: CASGAARGGAPYSSYEQYF. DNA for the CDR3: TGCGCCAGCGGGGCCGCACGTGGCGGAGCTCCTTATAGCTCCTACGAGCAGTACTTC.

The sample holds a few counts of this clone. The gene calls are TRBV27 and TRBJ2-7; TRBD1 matches 9 bases. CDR3 length: 13 amino acids. Losses at the gene ends were 7 bases for V and 6 bases for J; bases not matched to a gene: 7. CDR1 is MNHEY, CDR2 SMNVEV, per germline (reference sequence). CDR3 loop: CASKRQGEFEQYF. CDR3 coding DNA: TGTGCCAGCAAACGACAGGGGGAGTTCGAGCAGTACTTC.

The chain combines TRBV2 with TRBJ2-3; TRBD2 matches at 7 bases. Germline loops: CDR1 SNHLY, CDR2 FYNNEI. The CDR3 is 14 amino acids. Trimming took 9 bases from V and 6 from J; bases not matched to a gene: 12. The CDR3 coding sequence is TGTGCCAGTCTACGGGAGGCTCAAGCGGATACGCAGTATTTT. Its protein is CASLREAQADTQYF.

The chain has TRBV6-5 and TRBJ2-7; D is uncertain. Germline V gene data show CDR1 as MNHEY and CDR2 as SVGAGI. Trimming left V 2 bases short and J 1 base short, with 6 bases between. This CDR3 has 13 residues. CDR3 region: CASSYTQSYEQYF. In nucleotides, the CDR3 is TGTGCCAGCAGTTACACTCAGTCCTACGAGCAGTACTTC.

The chain is built from TRBV5-6 and TRBJ1-3; possible D gene TRBD1, 6 bases. Trimming took 3 bases from V and 0 from J, leaving 10 bases between them. Germline V gene lookup returns CDR1 SGHDT and CDR2 YYEEEE. This CDR3 is 15 amino acids long. The CDR3 coding sequence is TGTGCCAGCAGCTCTGGACAGAGCTCTGGAAACACCATATATTTT. Its protein product is CASSSGQSSGNTIYF.

This chain joins TRBV5-1 and TRBJ2-7, with TRBD1 matching over 9 bases. Germline V gene sequence: CDR1 SGHRS, CDR2 YFSETQ. The CDR3 is made up of 15 amino acids. Germline trimming cut 2 bases from V and 6 bases from J; bases unmatched to any gene: 9. CDR3 nucleotides: TGCGCCAGCAGCTTCACCGGGACAGGGATCTCCGAGCAGTACTTC. Its translation is CASSFTGTGISEQYF. The variable domain in full, completed from reference TRBV5-1 and TRBJ2-7, reads KAGVTQTPRYLIKTRGQQVTLSCSPISGHRSVSWYQQTPGQGLQFLFEYFSETQRNKGNFPGRFSGRQFSNSRSEMNVSTLELGDSALYLCASSFTGTGISEQYFGPGTRLTVT.

Comments on this clone: The same CDR3 can be traced to other DNA sequences in this sample. This rearrangement joins TRBV11-2 to TRBJ2-1; D gene ambiguous. This CDR3 has 13 amino acids. Germline CDR1 reads SGHAT; CDR2 reads FQNNGV. V shed 1 base and J shed 5 bases, with 6 bases lying between them. CDR3 protein: CASSLGRNNEQFF. In nucleotides, the CDR3 is TGTGCCAGCAGCTTAGGGCGCAACAATGAGCAGTTCTTC.

The chain joins TRBV5-1 to TRBJ1-1; possibly TRBD1 for D (6 bases). The germline CDR1 and CDR2 sequences are SGHRS and YFSETQ. This CDR3 has 14 amino acids. The V end was cut by 2 bases, the J end by 1 base, with 9 bases between. CDR3 region: CASSLSGANTEAFF. The CDR3 bases are TGCGCCAGCAGCTTATCAGGGGCGAACACTGAAGCTTTCTTT.

This chain joins TRBV5-1 and TRBJ2-3, with 9 bases lining up with TRBD2. Losses at the gene ends were 9 bases for V and 6 bases for J; bases not matched to a gene: 14. This CDR3 is built from 15 residues. CDR1 SGHRS and CDR2 YFSETQ come from the germline V gene. CDR3: CATSRGLAGRDTQYF. The CDR3 nucleotides read TGCGCCACCTCGAGGGGCCTAGCGGGAAGGGATACGCAGTATTTT.

The chain employs TRBV5-6 and TRBJ2-5; the D gene is possibly TRBD2 (6 bases). V lost 0 bases and J 4 bases, leaving 16 bases between the germline ends. Germline lookup yields CDR1 SGHDT and CDR2 YYEEEE. The CDR3 contains 16 residues. The CDR3 loop is CASSLGRDWGRETQYF. The CDR3 DNA reads as TGTGCCAGCAGCTTGGGTCGGGACTGGGGGAGAGAGACCCAGTACTTC.

This clone has a single count. The chain employs TRBV6-1 and TRBJ2-7; TRBD1 agrees at 10 bases. J lost 4 bases, V lost 5 bases, and 5 bases had no gene match. This CDR3 is built from 14 residues. Germline V CDR1 and CDR2: MNHNS, SASEGT. DNA for the CDR3: TGTGCCAGCAGTAACCGGGACAGGGGTTACGAGCAGTACTTC. This gives the protein CASSNRDRGYEQYF.

This clone was observed a handful of times. The gene calls are TRBV14 and TRBJ2-1, with D hard to call. Trimming shortened V by 1 base and J by 7 bases, and 8 bases separated the two germline ends. Germline assignment: CDR1 SGHDN and CDR2 FVKESK. The CDR3 length is 13 residues. The CDR3 loop is CASSQARENEQFF. In DNA, the CDR3 is TGTGCCAGCAGCCAAGCTCGCGAGAATGAGCAGTTCTTC.

The CDR3 DNA sequence: TGTGCCAGCAACCCGGGACAGGAACCTGAAGCTTTCTTT. Translation: CASNPGQEPEAFF. The chain employs TRBV5-6 and TRBJ1-1; TRBD1 aligns across 8 bases. V lost 6 bases and J lost 6; bases outside the gene matches: 7. The CDR3 loop spans 13 amino acids. Germline CDR1 SGHDT, CDR2 YYEEEE.

V usage is TRBV5-1 and J usage is TRBJ2-5; TRBD1 agrees at 7 bases. Germline lookup yields CDR1 SGHRS and CDR2 YFSETQ. The CDR3 length is 15 residues. The V and J ends lost 0 bases and 4 bases, in that order; junction bases with no gene match: 6. CDR3 nucleotides: TGCGCCAGCAGCTTGGAAAACAGGGGAACAGAGACCCAGTACTTC. Translation: CASSLENRGTETQYF.

V and J are TRBV4-3 and TRBJ2-7, with D unresolved. The germline V and J ends were trimmed by 4 bases and 3 bases, with 13 bases remaining between them. Germline V CDR1 and CDR2: LGHNA, YSLEER. The CDR3 length is 14 residues. The CDR3 protein is CASSPLGPGYEQYF. Written as DNA, the CDR3 is TGCGCCAGCAGCCCTCTGGGTCCCGGCTACGAGCAGTACTTC.